These 6 T cell receptor beta chains share one sample of origin, sequenced in a study of T cells in Graves' hyperthyroidism and ophthalmopathy. RNA transcripts yielded amplified TCR beta CDR3 regions. A set of HTBI primers served as the primers for a first-round RT-PCR of the TCR CDR3. MiXCR was run by TCRdb on the multiplex PCR reads, yielding one entry per CDR3 protein. The sample yields approximately 570,000 distinct CDR3 sequences, just under 20% seen once. The sequenced material came from blood. The receptors originated from a middle-aged man with Graves' ophthalmopathy.

The V call is TRBV15, the J call TRBJ1-3; 9 bases match TRBD1. Per germline, CDR1 LNHNV and CDR2 YYDKDF (reference sequence). V was pared by 0 bases and J by 8 bases, with 5 bases of the junction left unmatched. The CDR3 consists of 15 residues. CDR3 nucleotide sequence: TGTGCCACCAGCAGAGATCGGACAGGGGCAGACACCATATATTTT. Translation gives CATSRDRTGADTIYF.

This clonotype was found many times. The V call is TRBV20-1, the J call TRBJ2-1; 8 nucleotides agree with TRBD1. Germline CDR1 reads DFQATT; CDR2 reads SNEGSKA (reference sequence). Trimming at V came to 4 bases and at J to 4 bases, leaving 6 bases not matched to a gene. The CDR3 contains 14 residues. Here the CDR3 DNA reads TGCAGTGCTAATCCGCAGGGGGCTTACAATGAGCAGTTCTTC. Its translation: CSANPQGAYNEQFF.

This clonotype came up many times. The rearrangement uses TRBV11-2 and TRBJ2-7; D is unresolved. Trimming removed 4 bases from V and 2 bases from J, with 18 bases in between. CDR1 and CDR2 (germline): SGHAT, FQNNGV. The CDR3 is made up of 16 amino acids. The CDR3 bases are TGTGCCAGCAGCTCCTTGGTGAAGCGTGGACCCTACGAGCAGTACTTC. Encoded protein: CASSSLVKRGPYEQYF.

This clonotype was recorded many times. This chain uses TRBV7-8 with TRBJ1-1; 7 nucleotides agree with TRBD1. The germline CDR1 and CDR2 sequences are SGHVS and FQNEAQ. The CDR3 sequence is 15 residues long. The ends lost 5 bases at V and 5 bases at J; junction bases unmatched: 11. The CDR3 loop reads CASSPQQGSWTEAFF. In DNA, the CDR3 is TGTGCCAGCAGCCCACAACAGGGGTCGTGGACTGAAGCTTTCTTT. Supplemented by reference TRBV7-8 and TRBJ1-1, the full variable domain reads GAGVSQSPRYKVAKRGQDVALRCDPISGHVSLFWYQQALGQGPEFLTYFQNEAQLDKSGLPSDRFFAERPEGSVSTLKIQRTQQEDSAVYLCASSPQQGSWTEAFFGQGTRLTVV.

The rearrangement links TRBV15 to TRBJ1-6; D is unresolved. The germline gives CDR1 LNHNV, CDR2 YYDKDF (reference sequence). The germline V and J ends were trimmed by 1 base and 7 bases, with 14 bases remaining between them. The CDR3 loop spans 16 amino acids. The CDR3 nucleotides read TGTGCCACCAGCAGAGTATTCGGGATGAGGAATTCACCCCTCCACTTT. This gives the protein CATSRVFGMRNSPLHF.

This rearrangement joins TRBV6-4 to TRBJ1-5; D might be TRBD1 (6 bases). Trimming pared 4 bases from V and 1 base from J, leaving 11 bases between. This CDR3 has 15 residues. CDR1 and CDR2 (germline): MRHNA, SNTAGT. CDR3 sequence reads: CASSVTGGSNQPQHF. CDR3 nucleotides: TGTGCCAGCAGTGTGACAGGAGGAAGCAATCAGCCCCAGCATTTT.